This TCR beta chain came from a study of CD8 T cells in ankylosing spondylitis. This clonotype occurred many times. Each CDR3 protein is one row after TCRdb ran MiXCR on the 5' RACE reads. Among 150,000 to 200,000 distinct CDR3 sequences listed, 13% were seen once. The CDR3 spans 16 residues. The ends were cut back, 0 bases at V and 2 bases at J, with 11 bases in the middle. CDR1 KGHSH and CDR2 LQKENI come from the germline V gene. This clonotype was sampled from a male donor with ankylosing spondylitis or in good health (not recorded which). Sequences were obtained from blood, either unsorted or a sorted T cell fraction (not recorded which). The chain has TRBV18 and TRBJ2-1; D unresolved. The CDR3 DNA reads TGTGCCAGCTCACCACCGAACGGTCTGGCCTACAATGAGCAGTTCTTC. The encoded protein is CASSPPNGLAYNEQFF.